These T cell receptor beta chains were read from a single sample in a study of blood T cell repertoires in COVID-19. Generated by immunoSEQ multiplex PCR, the TCRdb table keeps only in-frame clones and is missing some. The profile shows around 29,000 clones, almost 90% of them singletons. The sample was peripheral blood. Receptors were obtained from a human donor with active COVID-19. The donor label of this sample is uncertain. The CDR3 runs from the conserved cysteine through the conserved F or W.

j_call v_call cdr3_aa
TRBJ1-2 TRBV5-1 CASSPSGQGYGYTF
TRBJ2-1 TRBV6-2/TRBV6-3 CASSYLNLRQGYNEQFF
TRBJ2-1 TRBV7-9 CASTVAQGHEQFF
TRBJ1-6 TRBV5-1 CASSWTGRNSPLHF
TRBJ1-6 TRBV3-1/TRBV3-2 CASSQGMGRGQSPLHF
TRBJ2-1 TRBV7-8 CASNHLAGPEQFF
TRBJ2-1 TRBV7-9 CASSHPLARNEQFF
TRBJ2-7 TRBV18 CASSPSADTYEQYF
TRBJ1-2 TRBV19 CASSLPGTAGGGYTF
TRBJ2-1 TRBV6-5 CASSATSGVYNEQFF
TRBJ2-1 TRBV6-5 CASSYSARGNNEQFF
TRBJ2-7 TRBV12-3/TRBV12-4 CASSPGVLLEQYF
TRBJ2-4 TRBV13 CASSSQGQAKNIQYF
TRBJ2-7 TRBV7-2 CASSSRTSGGAVYEQYF
TRBJ1-1 TRBV21-1 CASTQGPLGGGNTEAFF
TRBJ2-1 TRBV9 CASSVNPAGGLNEQFF
TRBJ2-7 TRBV4-1 CASSLTWTGVSYEQYF
TRBJ2-1 TRBV5-4 CASSLGMGQANEQFF
TRBJ1-2 TRBV4-2 CASSQEDRGNYGYTF
TRBJ1-2 TRBV3-1/TRBV3-2 CASSQEGGMVYTF
TRBJ1-2 TRBV5-1 CASSTQGADGYTF
TRBJ2-3 TRBV10-3 CAISDVKTSTDTQYF
TRBJ2-5 TRBV7-2 CASSTPGQPRKETQYF
TRBJ2-5 TRBV5-1 CASSLGASGAQETQYF
TRBJ2-7 TRBV4-2 CASSQIMGTSGGYEQYF
TRBJ2-7 TRBV11-2 CASSFRRAYEQYF
TRBJ2-1 TRBV6-5 CASRPGQGRTEQFF
TRBJ2-5 TRBV5-6 CASTFGGRAETQYF
TRBJ1-1 TRBV19 CASSSGGWKNTEAFF
TRBJ2-2 TRBV5-1 CASSLAQGGMTGELFF
TRBJ1-4 TRBV29-1 CSVERDSDEKLFF
TRBJ2-7 TRBV6-1 CASSENRALTGEQYF
TRBJ2-5 TRBV19 CATKWASGQETQYF
TRBJ1-2 TRBV19 CASSIANRDLKRGYTF